This paragraph covers one TCR beta chain sequence. Its specificity is unknown. These data originate in a study of vaccination effects on CD4 cells after COVID-19. Study-level information: The post-vaccine samples were taken, at the median, 72 days after the second dose. Researchers reported culturing approximately 2.2 million PBMC in each well, adding 8 to 10 IU/ml IL-2 and about 10 ug/ml peptides.

Clones were read by immunoSEQ multiplex PCR, and TCRdb kept only the in-frame ones, dropping some. Counted here are more than 60,000 clones, 74% occurring once; the ten biggest clones make up roughly 2%. CD4+ T cell isolation took place after nine to eleven days of culture. Two doses of BNT162b2 or mRNA-1273 vaccine were administered to participants. The CDR3 spans 12 residues. Germline trimming cut 1 base from V and 11 bases from J; bases unmatched to any gene: 1. Study-wide findings and caveats: In vaccinees who were healthy, merely 1 out of 255 vaccine-induced clones cross-reacted with common cold coronaviruses.

The sequencing used CD4+ T cells from PBMCs cultured without peptide, collected after COVID-19 vaccination. The sequence came from a human donor who received a COVID-19 vaccine. The genes are TRBV12-3 or TRBV12-4 and TRBJ1-4, with 7 bases fitting TRBD1. The CDR3 loop is CASSLGQGKLFF. As DNA, the CDR3 is TGTGCCAGCAGTTTAGGACAGGGCAAACTGTTTTTT.